Shown below are 7 T cell receptor beta chains from a single sample sequenced in a study of shared clonotypes between healthy human individuals. TCRdb's table, derived via immunoSEQ multiplex PCR, lists solely in-frame clones and lacks some. The data contain 600,000 to 750,000 clones, roughly 87% of them singletons. Input material: memory CD8+ T cells from PBMCs. The subset was: CD45RO+ cells pooled with CCR7-negative TemRA cells. The receptors were gathered from a man younger than 35 in good health. Some clones in this sample may be carry-over from other donors' samples.

The V gene is TRBV27, the J gene TRBJ2-4, with 8 bases that match TRBD2. CDR1 MNHEY and CDR2 SMNVEV come from the germline V gene (reference sequence). This CDR3 spans 19 amino acids. The junction had 16 bases not matched to a gene; V was cut back by 6 bases and J by 0 bases. CDR3 nucleotide sequence: TGTGCCAGCAGCGCCGGGGTCGATGTAGCGGGGATAGCCAAAAACATTCAGTACTTC. Translation gives CASSAGVDVAGIAKNIQYF.

This chain uses TRBV2 with TRBJ2-7; D may be TRBD1 (6 bases). Between the trimmed V and J ends, which lost 2 bases and 2 bases, there was a span of 16 bases. Germline assignment: CDR1 SNHLY and CDR2 FYNNEI. This CDR3 comprises 16 residues. The CDR3 region is CASSELGQGPTYEQYF. For the CDR3, the DNA is TGTGCCAGCAGTGAATTGGGTCAGGGGCCTACCTACGAGCAGTACTTC. Full variable domain (remainder filled in from reference TRBV2 and TRBJ2-7): EPEVTQTPSHQVTQMGQEVILRCVPISNHLYFYWYRQILGQKVEFLVSFYNNEISEKSEIFDDQFSVERPDGSNFTLKIRSTKLEDSAMYFCASSELGQGPTYEQYFGPGTRLTVT.

The chain is built from TRBV7-6 and TRBJ2-7; 7 bases line up with TRBD1. The CDR3 extends over 15 amino acids. Germline CDR1 and CDR2: SGHVS and FNYEAQ. V trimming: 4 bases; J trimming: 0 bases; junction bases outside the gene matches: 6. The CDR3 sequence: CASSSRDSPSYEQYF. CDR3 DNA sequence: TGTGCCAGCAGCTCCCGGGACAGTCCCTCCTACGAGCAGTACTTC. Full variable domain (outside the CDR3, taken from reference TRBV7-6 and TRBJ2-7): GAGVSQSPRYKVTKRGQDVALRCDPISGHVSLYWYRQALGQGPEFLTYFNYEAQQDKSGLPNDRFSAERPEGSISTLTIQRTEQRDSAMYRCASSSRDSPSYEQYFGPGTRLTVT.

The rearrangement uses TRBV7-6 and TRBJ2-7; 9 bases are shared with TRBD2. CDR1 SGHVS and CDR2 FNYEAQ come from the germline V gene. The CDR3 runs to 16 residues. Trimming at V came to 1 base and at J to 1 base, leaving 5 bases not matched to a gene. CDR3 amino acids: CASSLDRTSASYEQYF. The CDR3 coding sequence is TGTGCCAGCAGCTTAGACAGGACTAGCGCATCCTACGAGCAGTACTTC. Full variable domain (remainder filled in from reference TRBV7-6 and TRBJ2-7): GAGVSQSPRYKVTKRGQDVALRCDPISGHVSLYWYRQALGQGPEFLTYFNYEAQQDKSGLPNDRFSAERPEGSISTLTIQRTEQRDSAMYRCASSLDRTSASYEQYFGPGTRLTVT.

The chain employs TRBV27 and TRBJ1-1; 9 bases are a match to TRBD1. The V gene's germline CDR1 is MNHEY and CDR2 SMNVEV (reference sequence). V lost 6 bases to trimming and J lost 1 base; unmatched junction nucleotides: 9. This CDR3 contains 16 residues. The CDR3 loop reads CASSLTGGAWNTEAFF. In nucleotides, the CDR3 is TGTGCCAGCAGCTTAACAGGGGGCGCGTGGAACACTGAAGCTTTCTTT.

V is TRBV5-6 and J is TRBJ2-3, with D unresolved. This CDR3 has 14 residues. Germline V CDR1 and CDR2: SGHDT, YYEEEE. The V end lost 0 bases, the J end lost 1 base, and 6 bases lay between the germline ends. The CDR3 protein is CASSLAGRTDTQYF. CDR3 in DNA: TGTGCCAGCAGCTTGGCTGGACGCACAGATACGCAGTATTTT.

J is TRBJ1-3 and V is TRBV7-9, with D maybe TRBD1 (5 bases). Per germline, CDR1 SEHNR and CDR2 FQNEAQ (reference sequence). This CDR3 contains 16 residues. Trimming shortened V by 3 bases and J by 2 bases, and 14 bases separated the two germline ends. The CDR3 coding sequence is TGTGCCAGCAGCTTCATCGCCAGGGTAACTGGAAACACCATATATTTT. Amino acid sequence: CASSFIARVTGNTIYF.